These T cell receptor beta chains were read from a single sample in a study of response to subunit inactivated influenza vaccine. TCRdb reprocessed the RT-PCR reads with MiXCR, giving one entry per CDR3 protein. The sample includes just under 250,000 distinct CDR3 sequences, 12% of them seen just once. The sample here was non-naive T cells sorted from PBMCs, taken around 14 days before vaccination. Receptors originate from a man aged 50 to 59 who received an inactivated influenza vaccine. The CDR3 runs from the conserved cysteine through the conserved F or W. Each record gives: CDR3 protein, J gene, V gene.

CSVEARDRGRNEQFF | TRBJ2-1 | TRBV29-1
CASSSSGRPPDEQFF | TRBJ2-1 | TRBV5-5
CASSGGALNTGELFF | TRBJ2-2 | TRBV5-1
CSVPERGGFQDTQYF | TRBJ2-3 | TRBV20-1
CASSPGSLAGELFF | TRBJ2-2 | TRBV12-3/TRBV12-4
CASSLGGGTQYF | TRBJ2-5 | TRBV12-3/TRBV12-4
CASSPGGAGEQYF | TRBJ2-7 | TRBV18
CSVEVGTRETQYF | TRBJ2-5 | TRBV29-1
CSVFSGSYNEQFF | TRBJ2-1 | TRBV29-1
CASSPGTGSGYTF | TRBJ1-2 | TRBV18
CASSEMRNQPQHF | TRBJ1-5 | TRBV6-4
CASSSQNQETQYF | TRBJ2-5 | TRBV5-6
CASSLGQGLNSPLHF | TRBJ1-6 | TRBV12-3/TRBV12-4
CASSLYGTGGWQPQHF | TRBJ1-5 | TRBV28
CASSGGLEQYF | TRBJ2-7 | TRBV5-1
CASSHKVPPSSGIPYEQYF | TRBJ2-7 | TRBV3-1
CAISYSGGGSTDTQYF | TRBJ2-3 | TRBV10-3
CASSQDWANNEQFF | TRBJ2-1 | TRBV3-1
CASSSAASRTATDTQYF | TRBJ2-3 | TRBV27
CASSRDVTEAFF | TRBJ1-1 | TRBV12-3/TRBV12-4
CASSSIGLNQPQHF | TRBJ1-5 | TRBV6-5
CAISTTGTLAKNIQYF | TRBJ2-4 | TRBV10-3